These T cell receptor beta chains were read from a single sample in a study of shared clonotypes between healthy human individuals. TCRdb's copy holds only in-frame clones and misses some; the assay was immunoSEQ multiplex PCR. In the table there are roughly 2 million clones, 85% to 95% of which are singletons. Material for sequencing was naive CD8+ T cells sorted from blood. The receptors were sampled from a man aged 18 to 30 in good health. The CDR3 runs from the conserved cysteine through the conserved F or W. The order of the fields is V gene, J gene, D gene, clone size, CDR3 DNA, CDR3 protein. D genes are given only for firm matches. A clone size is listed for some rows: how often the clone was seen (once, few, many), or a class if it is expanded.

TRBV6-5	TRBJ1-4	NA	NA	TGTGCCAGCAGTCCAGAGTGGGAGTCTAATGAAAAACTGTTTTTT	CASSPEWESNEKLFF
TRBV10-1	TRBJ1-1	TRBD1	NA	TGCGCCAGCACCCGGGACAGGCCCCCTTTGACCACTGAAGCTTTCTTT	CASTRDRPPLTTEAFF
TRBV5-1	TRBJ2-2	NA	NA	TGCGCCAGCAGCCACCGACAGGCCCTCTCTAACACCGGGGAGCTGTTTTTT	CASSHRQALSNTGELFF
TRBV6-1	TRBJ2-7	NA	NA	TGTGCCAGCAGTGAAGTTGCTGGAGGGTTTTCCTACGAGCAGTACTTC	CASSEVAGGFSYEQYF
TRBV29-1	TRBJ2-1	TRBD2	once	TGCAGCGTTGAAACACTAGCGGGAGGGCAGAGCTCCTACAATGAGCAGTTCTTC	CSVETLAGGQSSYNEQFF
TRBV6-5	TRBJ2-5	NA	NA	TGTGCCAGCAGTTACGGGGGGCAAGAGACCCAGTACTTC	CASSYGGQETQYF
TRBV14	TRBJ1-1	NA	NA	TGTGCCAGCAGCCTTATCCTTGGGCCGAACACTGAAGCTTTCTTT	CASSLILGPNTEAFF
TRBV9	TRBJ1-6	NA	once	TGTGCCAGCAGCTCATGGACGGGTACGGATTCACCCCTCCACTTT	CASSSWTGTDSPLHF
TRBV5-6	TRBJ1-3	NA	NA	TGTGCCAGCAGCTTCGGTTCGCTGGGAAACACCATATATTTT	CASSFGSLGNTIYF
TRBV6-6	TRBJ1-2	NA	NA	TGTGCCAGCAGTTTAACAGGGATTGCAGACTATGGCTACACCTTC	CASSLTGIADYGYTF
TRBV29-1	TRBJ1-1	NA	NA	TGCAGCGTTGGGCCCTCTCTCACTGAAGCTTTCTTT	CSVGPSLTEAFF
TRBV6-5	TRBJ1-1	NA	NA	TGTGCCAGCAGTTACGGAGATATCATGAACACTGAAGCTTTCTTT	CASSYGDIMNTEAFF
TRBV12-5	TRBJ2-7	NA	NA	TGTGCTAGTGCCCGTCCAGCAACCTACGAGCAGTACTTC	CASARPATYEQYF
TRBV5-4	TRBJ2-6	NA	NA	TGTGCCAGCAGCTTGGAGGGGACGGGGGCCAACGTCCTGACTTTC	CASSLEGTGANVLTF
TRBV2	TRBJ2-1	TRBD2	NA	TGTGCCAGCAGTGAAGAACTAGCGGGAGGGCCGTTCGATGAGCAGTTCTTC	CASSEELAGGPFDEQFF
TRBV9	TRBJ1-1	TRBD1	NA	TGTGCCAGCAGCCCACTTAGGGACAGGGCGGGGGAGGCTTTCTTT	CASSPLRDRAGEAFF
TRBV27	TRBJ2-3	TRBD2	NA	TGTGCCAGCAGGATGGGGACTAGCGGCACAGATACGCAGTATTTT	CASRMGTSGTDTQYF
TRBV4-1	TRBJ2-1	NA	NA	TGCGCCAGCAGCCAAGGGGCGGGCTACAATGAGCAGTTCTTC	CASSQGAGYNEQFF
TRBV27	TRBJ2-6	NA	NA	TGTGCCAGCAGTGAACAAGTTCTTATCTCTGGGGCCAACGTCCTGACTTTC	CASSEQVLISGANVLTF
TRBV7-7	TRBJ2-3	TRBD2	NA	TGTGCTAGCAGCCCGACTCTAGCGGGAGTCGATACGCAGTATTTT	CASSPTLAGVDTQYF
TRBV7-9	TRBJ2-7	NA	NA	TGTGCCAGCAGCCAAACGGGGCTGAACTACGAGCAGTACTTC	CASSQTGLNYEQYF
TRBV7-3	TRBJ2-5	NA	NA	TGTGCCAGCAGCTTAGGAGGTGTGGAGACCCAGTACTTC	CASSLGGVETQYF
TRBV9	TRBJ2-3	NA	NA	TGTGCCAGCAGCGCCCAGGGCACAGATACGCAGTATTTT	CASSAQGTDTQYF
TRBV6-6	TRBJ1-2	NA	NA	TGTGCCAGCAGTCTACAGGAATCCTATGGCTACACCTTC	CASSLQESYGYTF
TRBV5-1	TRBJ2-7	TRBD2	NA	TGCGCCAGCAGCGGAGGACCTACGGGAGGGTCCTACGAGCAGTACTTC	CASSGGPTGGSYEQYF
TRBV7-9	TRBJ2-2	NA	NA	TGTGCCAGCAGCCCCCGGGACTTGCCCACCGGGGAGCTGTTTTTT	CASSPRDLPTGELFF
TRBV5-6	TRBJ2-7	NA	NA	TGTGCCAGCAGCCTTGGCAGCTCCTACGAGCAGTACTTC	CASSLGSSYEQYF
TRBV30	TRBJ2-3	TRBD2	NA	TGTGCCTGGGCTAGCGGGAGCTCTAGCACAGATACGCAGTATTTT	CAWASGSSSTDTQYF
TRBV5-6	TRBJ2-7	NA	NA	TGTGCCAGCAGCTTGTCCCCTACCTACGAGCAGTACTTC	CASSLSPTYEQYF
TRBV9	TRBJ2-1	NA	NA	TGTGCCAGCAGCGTAGACACCCTCAATGAGCAGTTCTTC	CASSVDTLNEQFF
TRBV9	TRBJ2-5	NA	NA	TGTGCCAGCAGCGCCTCCGGGACGCGCGGGGAGGAGACCCAGTACTTC	CASSASGTRGEETQYF
TRBV19	TRBJ2-1	TRBD2	NA	TGTGCCAGTAGTCCGGGACTAGCTGCCAATGAGCAGTTCTTC	CASSPGLAANEQFF
TRBV2	TRBJ2-1	TRBD1	NA	TGTGCCAGCAGTGACGACGGACAGGGGGCCTACAATGAGCAGTTCTTC	CASSDDGQGAYNEQFF
TRBV18	TRBJ1-1	TRBD1	NA	TGTGCCAGCTCACCACCGGACAGGGTCGCCATGAACACTGAAGCTTTCTTT	CASSPPDRVAMNTEAFF
TRBV5-1	TRBJ2-1	NA	NA	TGCGCCAGCAGCTTGAGGGGGTACAATGAGCAGTTCTTC	CASSLRGYNEQFF
TRBV13	TRBJ2-7	NA	NA	TGTGCCAGCATCTGGTCCAAGCGAGGGAACTACGAGCAGTACTTC	CASIWSKRGNYEQYF
TRBV7-8	TRBJ2-3	NA	NA	TGTGCCAGCAGCTTAGTACCGGGAGTCAAAAGCACAGATACGCAGTATTTT	CASSLVPGVKSTDTQYF
TRBV13	TRBJ2-2	TRBD1	NA	TGTGCCAGCAGCTTAGAACAGGGGCGGAACACCGGGGAGCTGTTTTTT	CASSLEQGRNTGELFF
TRBV9	TRBJ2-2	NA	NA	TGTGCCAGCAGCGTCGGTGGACCCTCTGGGGAGCTGTTTTTT	CASSVGGPSGELFF
TRBV5-1	TRBJ1-1	TRBD1	NA	TGCGCCAGCAGCTTGGCGAGTATTACAGGGGGACTCCCCACTGAAGCTTTCTTT	CASSLASITGGLPTEAFF
TRBV4-1	TRBJ1-4	NA	NA	TGCGCCAGCAGCCAGAGGGGCAGGAGGGATGAAAAACTGTTTTTT	CASSQRGRRDEKLFF
TRBV15	TRBJ2-5	NA	once	TGTGCCACCAGCAGCCCCGTGGAGGGCCAGGAGACCCAGTACTTC	CATSSPVEGQETQYF
TRBV7-9	TRBJ1-4	NA	NA	TGTGCCAGCAGCCACCCGGACAGAGATAATGAAAAACTGTTTTTT	CASSHPDRDNEKLFF
TRBV6-6	TRBJ2-3	NA	once	TGTGCCAGCAGTTCGGGACTTTCCACAGATACGCAGTATTTT	CASSSGLSTDTQYF